This T cell receptor beta chain was sequenced for a study of cytomegalovirus exposure and HLA in healthy donors. Study as a whole: Researchers previously reported finding roughly 120 million unique TCR beta sequences from 170 million or so T cells. Findings and limits, study-wide: Specific recognition of CMV antigens was confirmed in vitro for a few chains (all CMV-associated). Earlier results showed most TCR beta V segments being productive about 90% or about 30% of the time.

The germline gives CDR1 LNHDA, CDR2 SQIVND (reference sequence). The CDR3 is made up of 15 amino acids. The V gene lost 3 bases and the J gene lost 0 bases, with 11 bases spanning the gap. Researchers ran the PCR with 60 Vbeta and 13 Jbeta primers. Original handling: Approximately 12 million of the approximately 80 million unique TCR beta chains counted in a later analysis were shared. Measured with immunoSEQ multiplex PCR; TCRdb has only the in-frame clones, and not every one. V and J calls and clone size are copied from that table; D and trimming were computed from the DNA. This table holds 220,000 or so clones, roughly four fifths found once. As for this clone: Its cognate antigen is unknown.

This sequence originates from a woman aged 40 to 50 in good health and CMV-seronegative. The material sequenced was PBMCs. This rearrangement joins TRBV19 to TRBJ1-1; D may be TRBD1 (5 bases). The CDR3 sequence is CASSMTDFMNTEAFF. The CDR3 bases are TGTGCCAGTAGTATGACAGACTTTATGAACACTGAAGCTTTCTTT.